These 10 T cell receptor beta chains were all obtained from the same sample, sequenced in a study of T-cell reconstitution after alpha-beta-depleted transplantation in children. The TCRbeta library incorporated unique molecular identifiers. Each CDR3 protein is one row after TCRdb ran MiXCR on the PCR reads. The table lists about 980,000 distinct CDR3 sequences, about 26% of them singletons. This sample comprised PBMCs, mostly from graft donor cells, obtained 360 days after TCRalphabeta/CD19-depleted stem cell transplant. The receptors here all came from a boy under three years old who had a stem cell transplant for SCID, so the T cells may come from the graft donor.

This chain links TRBV12-3 or TRBV12-4 with TRBJ1-1, with D perhaps TRBD1 (5 bases). V dropped 5 bases and J dropped 2 bases, with 15 bases sitting between them. The CDR3 has 15 amino acids. In DNA form, the CDR3 reads TGTGCCAGCAGTCCCCGTGACAGCAAAAACACTGAAGCTTTCTTT. As protein: CASSPRDSKNTEAFF.

CDR3 nucleotide sequence: TGTGCCAGCAGCGGAACCACCGGGACAGGCTACAATGAGCAGTTCTTC. Protein: CASSGTTGTGYNEQFF. The chain has TRBV7-2 and TRBJ2-1; 8 bases are a match to TRBD1. V lost 5 bases, J lost 3 bases, and 9 bases stayed unmatched. The CDR3 has 16 amino acids. From germline, CDR1 is SGHTA and CDR2 FQGNSA.

The chain carries TRBV15 and TRBJ2-5; D is undetermined. V was pared by 0 bases and J by 7 bases, with 15 bases between. The CDR3 spans 15 residues. The V gene's germline CDR1 is LNHNV and CDR2 YYDKDF (reference sequence). The CDR3 coding sequence is TGTGCCACCAGCAGAGATTATAACGCGGTCCGGACCCAGTACTTC. This translates into CATSRDYNAVRTQYF.

In its sample, this clonotype was seen a few times. The chain combines TRBV20-1 with TRBJ1-5; D remains ambiguous. CDR1 is DFQATT, CDR2 SNEGSKA, per germline (reference sequence). V was shortened by 0 bases and J by 4 bases, with 7 bases between the two germline ends. CDR3 length equals 13 residues. CDR3: CSARDYPNQPQHF. The CDR3 coding sequence is TGCAGTGCTAGAGATTACCCTAATCAGCCCCAGCATTTT.

In DNA, the CDR3 is TGCAGTGCTTCCCGACAGAGCGATGAGCAGTTCTTC. This gives the protein CSASRQSDEQFF. V is TRBV20-1 and J is TRBJ2-1; tentatively, D is TRBD1 (5 bases). Germline V gene data show CDR1 as DFQATT and CDR2 as SNEGSKA (reference sequence). This CDR3 has 12 residues. Trimming cost V 5 bases and J 8 bases, with 13 bases left between them.

This clonotype was picked up many times. V usage is TRBV12-3 or TRBV12-4 and J usage is TRBJ2-1, with TRBD2 identical over 11 bases. There are 15 residues in the CDR3. V lost 5 bases, J lost 7 bases, and 7 bases stayed unmatched. The chain's CDR3 is CASSLTSGARNEQFF. In DNA, the CDR3 is TGTGCCAGCAGTCTGACTAGCGGGGCTAGGAATGAGCAGTTCTTC.

CDR3 nucleotides: TGTGCCAGCAGTTACTCGAATCGGGATACCCTGAACACCATATATTTT. It specifies CASSYSNRDTLNTIYF. This chain joins TRBV6-5 and TRBJ1-3; D gene ambiguous. The CDR3 sequence is 16 residues long. Deletions cut 0 bases from V and 7 bases from J, with 16 bases between. CDR1 MNHEY and CDR2 SVGAGI come from the germline V gene.

V gene TRBV6-2 or TRBV6-3 combines with J gene TRBJ2-7; tentatively, D is TRBD1 or TRBD2 (5 bases each). The CDR3 covers 18 residues. The germline V gene has CDR1 MNHEY and CDR2 SVGEGT. V lost 5 bases and J lost 1, with 24 bases in between. The DNA for the CDR3 is TGTGCCAGCAGTCCCAGTTACGTACGCCGGGACGCATCCTACGAGCAGTACTTC. Translated: CASSPSYVRRDASYEQYF.

This clonotype was seen more than once but under ten times. The chain combines TRBV10-3 with TRBJ2-7; TRBD1 matches 7 bases. The CDR3 has 13 amino acids. With V trimmed by 2 bases and J by 6 bases, 4 bases remained unmatched. Germline lookup yields CDR1 ENHRY and CDR2 SYGVKD. CDR3 residues: CAISEQTGVEQYF. The CDR3 coding sequence is TGTGCCATCAGTGAGCAAACAGGGGTCGAGCAGTACTTC.

This clonotype was counted once. V usage is TRBV7-2 and J usage is TRBJ1-5; D might be TRBD1 (5 bases). CDR3 length equals 15 residues. The V end lost 0 bases, the J end lost 6 bases, and 12 bases lay between the germline ends. Germline CDR1 is SGHTA and CDR2 is FQGNSA. DNA for the CDR3: TGTGCCAGCAGCTTAGCGTCACAGGTCAGTCAGCCCCAGCATTTT. Its protein is CASSLASQVSQPQHF.